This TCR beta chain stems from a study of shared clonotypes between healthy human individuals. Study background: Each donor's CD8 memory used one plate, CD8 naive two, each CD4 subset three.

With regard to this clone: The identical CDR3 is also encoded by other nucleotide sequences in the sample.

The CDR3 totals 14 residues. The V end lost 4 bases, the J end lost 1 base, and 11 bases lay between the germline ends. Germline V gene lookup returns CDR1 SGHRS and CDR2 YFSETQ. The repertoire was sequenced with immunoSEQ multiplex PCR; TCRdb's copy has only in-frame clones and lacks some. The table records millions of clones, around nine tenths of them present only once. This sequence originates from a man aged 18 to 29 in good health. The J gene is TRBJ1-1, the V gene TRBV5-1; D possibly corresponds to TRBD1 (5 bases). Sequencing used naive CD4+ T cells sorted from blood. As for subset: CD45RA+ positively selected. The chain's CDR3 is CASSITGANTEAFF. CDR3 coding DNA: TGCGCCAGCAGCATAACAGGTGCGAACACTGAAGCTTTCTTT.